One and the same sample provided the 24 T cell receptor beta chains below, sequenced in a study of shared clonotypes between healthy human individuals (TCRdb year 2020). Receptor libraries were prepared by the immunoSEQ multiplex PCR assay. What TCRdb holds here is the immuneACCESS table cut down to in-frame rearrangements. Part of the clones is not present; checked against another copy, under half of the missing clones reflect an unresolved V gene, and the others are unexplained. Within this sample are roughly 1.4 million clones, with 98% of them counted one time only. The ten largest clones add up to 0.36% of the sample. Sequencing was performed on naive CD4+ T cells sorted from blood. Taken with the paper, the label for cell subset or site translates to: CD45RA+ positively selected. The receptors here all came from a man aged 25 to 45 in good health.

This clone showed up just once. The J gene is TRBJ2-1, the V gene TRBV5-1, with TRBD2 matching over 11 bases. The germline gives CDR1 SGHRS, CDR2 YFSETQ. CDR3 size: 15 residues. The V and J ends lost 2 bases and 5 bases, in that order; junction bases with no gene match: 3. CDR3 DNA sequence: TGCGCCAGCAGCTTCGAACTAGCGGGAGACAATGAGCAGTTCTTC. This translates into CASSFELAGDNEQFF.

The V and J genes are TRBV5-1 and TRBJ2-7, with D unclear. The CDR3 has 14 residues. The V gene lost 0 bases and the J gene lost 5 bases, with 12 bases spanning the gap. CDR1 and CDR2 from the germline V gene are SGHRS and YFSETQ. CDR3 nucleotides: TGCGCCAGCAGCTTGGACTTAATACTCCACGAGCAGTACTTC. Translated: CASSLDLILHEQYF.

The V call is TRBV6-5, the J call TRBJ2-2; no clear D. Trimming shortened V by 5 bases and J by 1 base, and 8 bases separated the two germline ends. The CDR3 runs to 14 residues. Germline CDR1 reads MNHEY; CDR2 reads SVGAGI. CDR3 nucleotide sequence: TGTGCCAGCAGTCGGGTGGGGAACACCGGGGAGCTGTTTTTT. Translated: CASSRVGNTGELFF.

Comments on this clone: Other DNA sequences in the sample encode the same CDR3. The chain couples TRBV19 to TRBJ2-3; perhaps TRBD2 as D (5 bases). Trimming took off 1 base at V and 1 base at J, with 6 bases between the two ends. The CDR3 has 14 residues. Germline values: CDR1 LNHDA, CDR2 SQIVND (reference sequence). This chain's CDR3 is CASSIGERTDTQYF. DNA for the CDR3: TGTGCCAGTAGTATAGGGGAGCGCACAGATACGCAGTATTTT.

The CDR3 sequence: CASSVTDSGNTIYF. The CDR3, as DNA: TGTGCCAGCAGCGTAACGGACTCTGGAAACACCATATATTTT. The chain uses TRBV9 and TRBJ1-3; D ambiguous. Germline V gene data show CDR1 as SGDLS and CDR2 as YYNGEE. CDR3 length equals 14 residues. V gave up 1 base and J gave up 0 bases, with 5 bases separating them.

The rearrangement links TRBV5-1 to TRBJ2-7; weak D call: TRBD1 (6 bases). Germline assignment: CDR1 SGHRS and CDR2 YFSETQ. V lost 4 bases and J 5 bases, leaving 16 bases between the germline ends. The CDR3 spans 14 residues. The CDR3 loop reads CASSDPQGTDEQYF. In DNA, the CDR3 is TGCGCCAGCAGCGATCCCCAGGGGACGGACGAGCAGTACTTC. Full variable domain (outside the CDR3, taken from reference TRBV5-1 and TRBJ2-7): KAGVTQTPRYLIKTRGQQVTLSCSPISGHRSVSWYQQTPGQGLQFLFEYFSETQRNKGNFPGRFSGRQFSNSRSEMNVSTLELGDSALYLCASSDPQGTDEQYFGPGTRLTVT.

V usage is TRBV29-1 and J usage is TRBJ1-2, with D perhaps matching TRBD1 (5 bases). The CDR3 spans 12 residues. From germline, CDR1 is SQVTM and CDR2 ANQGSEA. Trimming pared 7 bases from V and 8 bases from J, leaving 17 bases between. CDR3 DNA sequence: TGCAGCGCAACCGGGACCGAGGAGGGCTACACCTTC. This translates into CSATGTEEGYTF. Full variable domain (rest looked up from reference TRBV29-1 and TRBJ1-2): SAVISQKPSRDICQRGTSLTIQCQVDSQVTMMFWYRQQPGQSLTLIATANQGSEATYESGFVIDKFPISRPNLTFSTLTVSNMSPEDSSIYLCSATGTEEGYTFGSGTRLTVV.

The V and J genes are TRBV19 and TRBJ2-2, with no clear D. V lost 0 bases to trimming and J lost 3 bases, with 8 bases between them. Germline V gives CDR1 LNHDA, CDR2 SQIVND (reference sequence). The CDR3 spans 15 residues. Here the CDR3 reads CASSIEGIYTGELFF. DNA for the CDR3: TGTGCCAGTAGTATAGAGGGGATCTACACCGGGGAGCTGTTTTTT.

The genes are TRBV30 and TRBJ1-4, with 8 bases aligning to TRBD1. CDR1 and CDR2 (germline): GTSNPN, SVGIG (reference sequence). Losses at the gene ends were 4 bases for V and 4 bases for J; bases not matched to a gene: 2. The CDR3 loop spans 13 amino acids. The chain's CDR3 is CAWKGQDNEKLFF. The CDR3, as DNA: TGTGCCTGGAAGGGACAGGATAATGAAAAACTGTTTTTT.

A word on this clone: The conserved phenylalanine or tryptophan is not found at the CDR3 terminus, so this likely reflects a read error. The DNA is left out, because the CDR3 cannot be placed on it with certainty; the CDR3 is given as TCRdb lists it. J is TRBJ2-7 and V is TRBV6-5. In germline, CDR1 is MNHEY, CDR2 SVGAGI. A total of 8 residues make up the CDR3, ends included. The CDR3: CASSYRDL.

This clone was recorded once. The chain joins TRBV29-1 to TRBJ2-7; D remains unclear. This CDR3 region has 13 residues. Germline CDR1 and CDR2: SQVTM and ANQGSEA. Trimming cost V 0 bases and J 4 bases, with 10 bases left between them. The CDR3 here is CSVEDPGRYEQYF. For the CDR3, the DNA is TGCAGCGTTGAAGATCCGGGTAGGTACGAGCAGTACTTC.

The sample holds one count of this clone. The chain uses TRBV5-4 and TRBJ1-4; D is unresolved. Germline V gives CDR1 SGHNT, CDR2 YYREEE (reference sequence). The CDR3 is 14 residues long. Trimming cost V 3 bases and J 5 bases, with 11 bases left between them. The CDR3, as DNA: TGTGCCAGCAGCTCACAAGGGAGAAATGAAAAACTGTTTTTT. Translation: CASSSQGRNEKLFF.

The chain uses TRBV5-1 and TRBJ1-3; TRBD1 is a possible D gene (6 bases). Between the trimmed V and J ends, which lost 4 bases and 4 bases, there was a span of 21 bases. Germline V gene sequence: CDR1 SGHRS, CDR2 YFSETQ. The CDR3 runs 17 residues. CDR3 amino acids: CASSPRITGQEGNTIYF. In DNA, the CDR3 is TGCGCCAGCAGCCCACGGATAACAGGGCAAGAAGGAAACACCATATATTTT.

V gene TRBV28 combines with J gene TRBJ1-1; no clear D gene. V gave up 8 bases and J gave up 0 bases, with 10 bases separating them. This CDR3 is built from 13 residues. CDR1 is MDHEN, CDR2 SYDVKM, per germline. The chain's CDR3 is CASLHSMNTEAFF. Here the CDR3 DNA reads TGTGCCAGCTTACACAGCATGAACACTGAAGCTTTCTTT.

The chain couples TRBV28 to TRBJ2-7; D is uncertain. Germline V gene lookup returns CDR1 MDHEN and CDR2 SYDVKM. The CDR3 consists of 12 residues. With 7 bases removed from V and 0 bases from J, the gap between germline ends came to 7 bases. DNA of the CDR3: TGTGCCAGCACTACCCACTCCTACGAGCAGTACTTC. Translating it yields CASTTHSYEQYF.

The J gene is TRBJ2-3, the V gene TRBV28; 7 bases line up with TRBD2. V trimming: 2 bases; J trimming: 7 bases; junction bases outside the gene matches: 3. This CDR3 comprises 13 residues. Germline V gene data show CDR1 as MDHEN and CDR2 as SYDVKM. CDR3 residues: CASSLAGEHTQYF. DNA for the CDR3: TGTGCCAGCAGTTTAGCGGGGGAGCATACGCAGTATTTT.

The chain recombines TRBV19 with TRBJ1-5; D gene unclear. Germline-derived CDR1 and CDR2 are LNHDA and SQIVND (reference sequence). Trimming shortened V by 2 bases and J by 1 base, and 12 bases separated the two germline ends. The length of the CDR3 is 16 residues. The CDR3 spells CASSIYGVSSNQPQHF. The CDR3 DNA sequence: TGTGCCAGTAGTATATATGGGGTTTCCAGCAATCAGCCCCAGCATTTT.

The J gene is TRBJ2-3, the V gene TRBV11-2; the D is unclear. Trimming took 1 base from V and 4 from J, leaving 12 bases between them. Germline values: CDR1 SGHAT, CDR2 FQNNGV. This CDR3 spans 15 amino acids. The CDR3 spells CASSLVLGIPDTQYF. The CDR3 bases are TGTGCCAGCAGCTTAGTCTTGGGTATACCAGATACGCAGTATTTT.

About this clone: Within the sample, other DNA sequences also encode this same CDR3. The genes are TRBV18 and TRBJ2-3; D gene unclear. The CDR3 is made up of 15 amino acids. Germline V gene data show CDR1 as KGHSH and CDR2 as LQKENI. Trimming removed 1 base from V and 0 bases from J, with 8 bases in between. This CDR3 is CASSPRVPSTDTQYF. DNA of the CDR3: TGTGCCAGCTCACCACGTGTCCCTAGCACAGATACGCAGTATTTT.

In the case of this clone: This same CDR3 is encoded by further DNA sequences in the sample. V gene TRBV5-1 combines with J gene TRBJ1-1; D is ambiguous. CDR3 length equals 14 residues. Germline V gene data show CDR1 as SGHRS and CDR2 as YFSETQ. The ends were cut back, 1 base at V and 4 bases at J, with 11 bases in the middle. DNA for the CDR3: TGCGCCAGCAGCTTGAGGGTGGGGAGCACTGAAGCTTTCTTT. It is translated as CASSLRVGSTEAFF.

The chain recombines TRBV25-1 with TRBJ2-7; possible D gene TRBD2, 6 bases. Germline values: CDR1 MGHDK, CDR2 SYGVNS. The CDR3 length is 14 residues. Trimming left V 5 bases short and J 6 bases short, with 17 bases between. The chain's CDR3 is CASSWVGSGSEQYF. The CDR3 DNA sequence: TGTGCCAGCAGTTGGGTCGGGAGCGGGTCCGAGCAGTACTTC.

The CDR3 sequence: CASSLRGINNQPQHF. The CDR3 DNA follows: TGTGCCAGCAGCTTGCGTGGCATAAACAATCAGCCCCAGCATTTT. The chain has TRBV5-5 and TRBJ1-5; D is unclear. The CDR3 is 15 residues long. Trimming left V 1 base short and J 3 bases short, with 11 bases between. Germline V gene lookup returns CDR1 SGHKS and CDR2 YYEKEE (reference sequence).

V gene TRBV7-2 combines with J gene TRBJ1-1, with D tentatively TRBD1 (5 bases). Germline V gene data show CDR1 as SGHTA and CDR2 as FQGNSA. Trimming removed 5 bases from V and 4 bases from J, with 14 bases in between. This CDR3 is 14 amino acids long. This CDR3 is CASSRGGGATEAFF. CDR3 nucleotide sequence: TGTGCCAGCAGCCGCGGCGGGGGAGCCACTGAAGCTTTCTTT.

This clone was seen once. The same CDR3 is also encoded by other DNA sequences in this sample. The gene calls are TRBV5-1 and TRBJ1-2; TRBD1 matches at 9 bases. CDR3 size: 14 residues. Germline assignment: CDR1 SGHRS and CDR2 YFSETQ. V lost 4 bases to trimming and J lost 4 bases; unmatched junction nucleotides: 5. This chain's CDR3 is CASSPGQGIYGYTF. Here the CDR3 DNA reads TGCGCCAGCAGCCCTGGACAGGGGATCTATGGCTACACCTTC.